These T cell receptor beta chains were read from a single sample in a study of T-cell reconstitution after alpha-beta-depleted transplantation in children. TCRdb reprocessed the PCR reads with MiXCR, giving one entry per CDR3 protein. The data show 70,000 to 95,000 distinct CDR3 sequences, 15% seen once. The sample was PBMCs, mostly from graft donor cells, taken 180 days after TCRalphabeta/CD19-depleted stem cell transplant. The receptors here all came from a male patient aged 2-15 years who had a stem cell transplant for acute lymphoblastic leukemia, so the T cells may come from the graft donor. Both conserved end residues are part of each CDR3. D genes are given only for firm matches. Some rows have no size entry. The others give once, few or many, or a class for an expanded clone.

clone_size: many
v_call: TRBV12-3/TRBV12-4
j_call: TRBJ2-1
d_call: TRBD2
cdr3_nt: TGTGCCAGCAGAAAAGCGGGGGGGCCGGTCAATGAGCAGTTCTTC
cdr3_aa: CASRKAGGPVNEQFF

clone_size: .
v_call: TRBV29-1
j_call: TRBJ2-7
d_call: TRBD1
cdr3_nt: TGCAGCGTTACGGGACAGGGTTTAGAGCAAGACGAGCAGTACTTC
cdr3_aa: CSVTGQGLEQDEQYF

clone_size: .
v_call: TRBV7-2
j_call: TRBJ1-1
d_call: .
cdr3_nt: TGTGCCAGCAGCCTAGTGGACGGATGCCAAGCTTTCTTT
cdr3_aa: CASSLVDGCQAFF

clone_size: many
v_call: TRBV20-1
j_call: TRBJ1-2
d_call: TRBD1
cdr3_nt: TGCAGTGCTAGAGGACAGGGGTGGTATGGCTACACCTTC
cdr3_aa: CSARGQGWYGYTF

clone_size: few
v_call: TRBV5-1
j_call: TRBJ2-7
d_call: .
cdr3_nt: TGCGCCAGCAGCCCCACCCGGGACACGACCTACGAGCAGTACTTC
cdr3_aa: CASSPTRDTTYEQYF

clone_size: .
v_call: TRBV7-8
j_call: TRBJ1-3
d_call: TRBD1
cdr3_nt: TGTGCCAGCAGCTTATCCGGGACAGCGCCTTTCTCTGGAAACACCATATATTTT
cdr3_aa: CASSLSGTAPFSGNTIYF

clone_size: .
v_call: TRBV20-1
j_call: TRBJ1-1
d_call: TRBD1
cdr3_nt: TGCAGTGCTAGAGATATTGACAGGGGGGGGGACACTGAAGCTTTCTTT
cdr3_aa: CSARDIDRGGDTEAFF

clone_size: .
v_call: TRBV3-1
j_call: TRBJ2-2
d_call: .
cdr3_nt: TGTGCCAGCAGCCAAGGTAGCACCGGGGAGCTGTTTTTT
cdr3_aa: CASSQGSTGELFF

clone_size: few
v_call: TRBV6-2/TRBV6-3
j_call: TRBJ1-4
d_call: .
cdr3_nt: TGTGCCAGCAACCTGGGAAGGCTTAATGAAAAACTGTTTTTT
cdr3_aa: CASNLGRLNEKLFF

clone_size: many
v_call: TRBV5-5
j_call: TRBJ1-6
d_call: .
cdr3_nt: TGTGCCAGCAGCTTGCGCGGACACTATAATTCACCCCTCCACTTT
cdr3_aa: CASSLRGHYNSPLHF

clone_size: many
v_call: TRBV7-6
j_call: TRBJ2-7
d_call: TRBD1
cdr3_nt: TGTGCCAGCAGTTTGGGGACAGGGTCGTACGAGCAGTACTTC
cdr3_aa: CASSLGTGSYEQYF

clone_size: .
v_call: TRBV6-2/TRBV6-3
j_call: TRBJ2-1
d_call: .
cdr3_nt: TGTGCCAGCAGCCAGAGGGGGGGGGCCACCTACAATGAGCAGTTCTTC
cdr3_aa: CASSQRGGATYNEQFF

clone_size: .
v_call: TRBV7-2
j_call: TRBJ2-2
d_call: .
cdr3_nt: TGTGCCAGCAGCTTAGGACGGTCGGACACCGGGGAGCTGTTTTTT
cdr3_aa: CASSLGRSDTGELFF

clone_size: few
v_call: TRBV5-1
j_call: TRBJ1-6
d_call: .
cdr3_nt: TGCGCCAGCAGCTTGGTTTTGGCGGGATATGGATCACCCCTCCACTTT
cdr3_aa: CASSLVLAGYGSPLHF

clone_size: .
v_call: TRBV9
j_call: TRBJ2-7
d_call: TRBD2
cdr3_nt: TGTGCCAGCAGCGTAGCGGCTGAGCGGGGGGGATACGAGCAGTACTTC
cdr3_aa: CASSVAAERGGYEQYF

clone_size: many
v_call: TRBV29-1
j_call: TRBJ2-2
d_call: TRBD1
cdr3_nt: TGCAGCGTTACAGGGGACACCGGGGAGCTGTTTTTT
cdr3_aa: CSVTGDTGELFF

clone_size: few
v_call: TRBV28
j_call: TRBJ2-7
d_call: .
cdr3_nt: TGTGCCAGCAGTAGGCAGGCGGGCCGGCTGAACGAGCAGTACTTC
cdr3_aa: CASSRQAGRLNEQYF

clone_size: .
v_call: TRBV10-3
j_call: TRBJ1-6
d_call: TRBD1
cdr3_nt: TGTGCCAGCTCGGACAGGTCTCCTTCACCCCTCCACTTT
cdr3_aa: CASSDRSPSPLHF

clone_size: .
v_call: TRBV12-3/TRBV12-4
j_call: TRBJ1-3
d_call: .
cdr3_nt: TGTGCCAGCAGACCCGGTGGCTCTGGAAACACCATATATTTT
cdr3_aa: CASRPGGSGNTIYF

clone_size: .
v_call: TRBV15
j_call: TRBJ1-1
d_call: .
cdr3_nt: TGTGCCACCAGCAGAGGTGGGCTTCCTGAAGCTTTCTTT
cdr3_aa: CATSRGGLPEAFF

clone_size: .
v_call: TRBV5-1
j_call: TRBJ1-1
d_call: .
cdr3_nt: TGCGCCAGCAGCCGCCTGGGGGGGAACACTGAAGCTTTCTTT
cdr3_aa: CASSRLGGNTEAFF

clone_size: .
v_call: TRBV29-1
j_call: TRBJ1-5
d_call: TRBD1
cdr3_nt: TGCAGCGTCGCGGACAGGGACAATCAGCCCCAGCATTTT
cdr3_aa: CSVADRDNQPQHF

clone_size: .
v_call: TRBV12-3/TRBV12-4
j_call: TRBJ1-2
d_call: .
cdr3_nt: TGTGCCAGCAGTCTACCCGGGATACTCTATGGCTACACCTTC
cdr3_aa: CASSLPGILYGYTF